This is a list of T cell receptor beta chains from one sample in a study of control samples from healthy donors and cancer patients. Clones were read by immunoSEQ multiplex PCR, and TCRdb kept only the in-frame ones, dropping some. This repertoire shows about 84,000 clones, more than 65% found once; its top ten account for 11%. Sequencing input: PBMCs. Source of these receptors: a man aged 55 to 70 with head and neck cancer. Each CDR3 is given without its conserved first and last residue.

>TRBV19
ASSPLKGTTDTQY
>TRBV7-2
ASSLMGRVVNTEAF
>TRBV7-2
ASSLAVREGRQF
>TRBV6-6
ASRSLAGTDTQY
>TRBV11-2
ASSPLQGRGYGYT
>TRBV5-1
ASSFLTSASYNEQF
>TRBV6-5
ASSYSGGLQETQY
>TRBV2
ANLLDTTFNTEAF
>TRBV11-3
ASSAYTDTQY
>TRBV7-2
ASSSKHSGRANEQF
>TRBV9
ASSVQRTGRLNTEAF
>TRBV30
AWSVDGLSYNSPLH
>TRBV19
ASSIFVGETQY
>TRBV28
ASSLRNSPLH